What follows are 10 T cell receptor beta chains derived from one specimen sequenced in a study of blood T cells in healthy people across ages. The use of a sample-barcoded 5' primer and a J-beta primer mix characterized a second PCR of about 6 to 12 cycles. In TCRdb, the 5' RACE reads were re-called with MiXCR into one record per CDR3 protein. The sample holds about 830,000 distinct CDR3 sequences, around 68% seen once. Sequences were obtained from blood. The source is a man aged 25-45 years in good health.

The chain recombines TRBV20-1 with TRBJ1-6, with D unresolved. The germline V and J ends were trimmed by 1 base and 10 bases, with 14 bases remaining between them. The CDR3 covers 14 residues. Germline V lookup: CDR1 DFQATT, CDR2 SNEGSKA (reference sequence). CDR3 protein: CSARGTLPGSPLHF. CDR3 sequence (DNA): TGCAGTGCTAGAGGAACTCTCCCAGGATCACCCCTCCACTTT.

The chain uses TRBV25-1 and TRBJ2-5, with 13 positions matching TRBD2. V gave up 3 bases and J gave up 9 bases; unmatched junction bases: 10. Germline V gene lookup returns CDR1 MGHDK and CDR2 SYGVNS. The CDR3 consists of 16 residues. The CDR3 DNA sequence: TGTGCCAGCAGTGACTTACTAGCGGGGGGGCAGGAGTCCCAGTACTTC. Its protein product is CASSDLLAGGQESQYF.

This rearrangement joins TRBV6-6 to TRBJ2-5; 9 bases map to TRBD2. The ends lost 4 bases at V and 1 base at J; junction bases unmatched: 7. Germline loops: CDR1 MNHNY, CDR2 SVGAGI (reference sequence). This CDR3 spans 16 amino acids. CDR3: CASSSSQTSGQETQYF. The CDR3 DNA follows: TGTGCCAGCAGTTCCTCCCAGACTAGCGGCCAAGAGACCCAGTACTTC.

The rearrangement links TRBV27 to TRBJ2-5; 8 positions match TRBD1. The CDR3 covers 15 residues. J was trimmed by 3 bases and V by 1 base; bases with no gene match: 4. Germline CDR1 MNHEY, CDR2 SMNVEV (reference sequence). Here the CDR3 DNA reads TGTGCCAGCAGTTTATGGTACAGGGGGGAAGAGACCCAGTACTTC. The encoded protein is CASSLWYRGEETQYF.

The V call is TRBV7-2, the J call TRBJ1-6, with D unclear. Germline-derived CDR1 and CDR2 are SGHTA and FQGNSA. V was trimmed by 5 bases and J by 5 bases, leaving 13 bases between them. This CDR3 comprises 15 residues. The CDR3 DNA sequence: TGTGCCAGCAGCCCTGCCGGGAGTCATAATTCACCCCTCCACTTT. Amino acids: CASSPAGSHNSPLHF.

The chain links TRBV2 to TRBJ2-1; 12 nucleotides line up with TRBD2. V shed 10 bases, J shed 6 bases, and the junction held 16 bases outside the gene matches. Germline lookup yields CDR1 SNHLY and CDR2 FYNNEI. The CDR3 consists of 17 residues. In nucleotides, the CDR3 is TGTGCCATCGGCACCGGGACTAGCGGGTCCCCTGCCAATGAGCAGTTCTTC. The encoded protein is CAIGTGTSGSPANEQFF.

The chain's CDR3 is CASRRTGPNTEAFF. In nucleotides, the CDR3 is TGTGCCAGCAGGAGGACAGGCCCTAACACTGAAGCTTTCTTT. The chain uses TRBV6-1 and TRBJ1-1, with 7 bases lining up with TRBD1. The CDR3 spans 14 residues. Germline CDR1 is MNHNS and CDR2 is SASEGT. Trimming at V came to 6 bases and at J to 2 bases, leaving 6 bases not matched to a gene.

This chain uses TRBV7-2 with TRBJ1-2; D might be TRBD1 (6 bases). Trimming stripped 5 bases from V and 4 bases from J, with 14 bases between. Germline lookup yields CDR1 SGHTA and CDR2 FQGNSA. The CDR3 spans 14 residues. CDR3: CASSRWGGGYGYTF. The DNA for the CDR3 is TGTGCCAGCAGCCGATGGGGGGGCGGCTATGGCTACACCTTC.

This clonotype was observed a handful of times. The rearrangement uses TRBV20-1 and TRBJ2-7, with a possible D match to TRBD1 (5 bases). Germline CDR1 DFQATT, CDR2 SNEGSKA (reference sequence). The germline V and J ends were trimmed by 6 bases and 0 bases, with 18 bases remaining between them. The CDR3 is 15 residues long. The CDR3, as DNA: TGCAGTGCCTCCCGATGGCTAGGACACTCCTACGAGCAGTACTTC. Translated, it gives CSASRWLGHSYEQYF.

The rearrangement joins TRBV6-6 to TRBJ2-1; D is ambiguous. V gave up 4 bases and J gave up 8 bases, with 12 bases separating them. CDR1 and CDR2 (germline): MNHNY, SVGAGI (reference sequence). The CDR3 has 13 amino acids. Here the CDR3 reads CASSFRETDEQFF. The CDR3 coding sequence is TGTGCCAGCAGTTTCCGAGAGACTGATGAGCAGTTCTTC.